This TCR beta chain originates from a study of T cell changes during pregnancy in multiple sclerosis. Germline lookup yields CDR1 SGHRS and CDR2 YFSETQ. This CDR3 is built from 17 residues. The V end was cut by 0 bases, the J end by 0 bases, with 10 bases between. Profiled with immunoSEQ multiplex PCR; TCRdb holds only in-frame clones, not every one. The sample contains tens of thousands of clones, more than 85% of which appear only once. This chain connects TRBV5-1 to TRBJ1-6, with no clear D. This specimen consisted of CD4+ T cells from peripheral blood mononuclear cells, obtained in the third trimester of pregnancy. This TCR was sampled from a female donor in good health, enrolled as a control in a pregnancy study. The CDR3, as DNA: TGCGCCAGCAGCTTGGACAGCCCGAGCTCCTATAATTCACCCCTCCACTTT. Its translation: CASSLDSPSSYNSPLHF.